Following are 31 T cell receptor beta chains from one sample sequenced in a study of cytomegalovirus exposure and HLA in healthy donors. PCR primers comprised 60 Vbeta and 13 Jbeta primers. Repertoires were generated with immunoSEQ multiplex PCR, while TCRdb's copy carries only in-frame clones and drops some. The sample has some 98,000 clones, about 81% seen once. Sequencing was carried out using PBMCs. These receptors were collected from a man aged 40-55 years in good health and CMV-seronegative.

This sequence joins TRBV30 and TRBJ1-6; D uncertain. CDR3 size: 15 residues. V lost 0 bases and J 7 bases, leaving 13 bases between the germline ends. Looked up from germline, CDR1 is GTSNPN and CDR2 is SVGIG (reference sequence). The CDR3 loop reads CAWSVNMQSNSPLHF. Written as DNA, the CDR3 is TGTGCCTGGAGTGTAAACATGCAGTCCAATTCACCCCTCCACTTT.

The chain is built from TRBV7-9 and TRBJ2-2, with no clear D. Between the trimmed V and J ends, which lost 3 bases and 5 bases, there was a span of 16 bases. Germline values: CDR1 SEHNR, CDR2 FQNEAQ (reference sequence). The CDR3 loop spans 16 amino acids. The CDR3 DNA is TGTGCCAGCAGCTTGCTGGGTAGCCTGAGTACCGGGGAGCTGTTTTTT. Translation: CASSLLGSLSTGELFF.

V gene TRBV20-1 combines with J gene TRBJ2-1; a possible D gene is TRBD2 (6 bases). The ends were cut back, 6 bases at V and 12 bases at J, with 15 bases in the middle. Germline V lookup: CDR1 DFQATT, CDR2 SNEGSKA (reference sequence). The CDR3 is made up of 11 amino acids. The CDR3 region has the DNA TGCAGTGCCAAGCGGGCCACTTCGCAGTTCTTC. Amino acids: CSAKRATSQFF.

The chain couples TRBV5-1 to TRBJ1-5, with a weak D call TRBD1 (5 bases). The V end was cut by 5 bases, the J end by 3 bases, with 9 bases between. CDR1 and CDR2 (germline): SGHRS, YFSETQ. This CDR3 contains 13 residues. CDR3 sequence reads: CASSEDINQPQHF. CDR3 coding DNA: TGCGCCAGCAGTGAGGACATCAATCAGCCCCAGCATTTT.

The chain couples TRBV5-1 to TRBJ2-5; 12 bases map to TRBD2. The CDR3 contains 18 residues. The J segment lost 7 bases and the V segment lost 4 bases, leaving 17 bases of the junction unmatched. Germline V CDR1 and CDR2: SGHRS, YFSETQ. The CDR3 region is CASSQTTSGGTSRATQYF. CDR3 sequence (DNA): TGCGCCAGCAGCCAGACCACTAGCGGGGGGACCTCGAGGGCGACCCAGTACTTC. Combining the CDR3 with reference TRBV5-1 and TRBJ2-5 gives the whole variable domain KAGVTQTPRYLIKTRGQQVTLSCSPISGHRSVSWYQQTPGQGLQFLFEYFSETQRNKGNFPGRFSGRQFSNSRSEMNVSTLELGDSALYLCASSQTTSGGTSRATQYFGPGTRLLVL.

The chain combines TRBV19 with TRBJ2-7, with D possibly being TRBD1 (7 bases). This CDR3 is 12 amino acids long. Germline V gene lookup returns CDR1 LNHDA and CDR2 SQIVND (reference sequence). V lost 5 bases and J lost 5, with 10 bases in between. The CDR3, as DNA: TGTGCCAGTAGTGTCAGGGGGGACGAGCAGTACTTC. Its translation: CASSVRGDEQYF.

The chain employs TRBV4-3 and TRBJ1-4; 8 nucleotides agree with TRBD1. Germline assignment: CDR1 LGHNA and CDR2 YSLEER. The trim removed 4 bases at V and 5 bases at J, leaving 6 bases unmatched. The CDR3 totals 15 residues. The CDR3 DNA reads TGCGCCAGCAGCCGGGGACAGGACTCGAATGAAAAACTGTTTTTT. Its protein product is CASSRGQDSNEKLFF.

J is TRBJ2-3 and V is TRBV10-3, with a weak D call TRBD1 (6 bases). The CDR3 contains 15 residues. V lost 2 bases and J 2 bases, leaving 11 bases between the germline ends. Germline V gene lookup returns CDR1 ENHRY and CDR2 SYGVKD. Written as DNA, the CDR3 is TGTGCCATCAGTGAGACGGACAGCTCCACAGATACGCAGTATTTT. Translating gives CAISETDSSTDTQYF.

This sequence joins TRBV9 and TRBJ1-2; weak D call: TRBD1 (5 bases). Trimming shortened V by 0 bases and J by 4 bases, and 10 bases separated the two germline ends. Germline values: CDR1 SGDLS, CDR2 YYNGEE. This CDR3 contains 14 residues. In DNA form, the CDR3 reads TGTGCCAGCAGCGTAGAAGACAGTAGCTATGGCTACACCTTC. It specifies CASSVEDSSYGYTF.

The rearrangement uses TRBV11-2 and TRBJ2-5, with D possibly matching TRBD2 (5 bases). V lost 2 bases and J lost 2, with 12 bases in between. In germline, CDR1 is SGHAT, CDR2 FQNNGV. CDR3 size: 15 residues. As DNA, the CDR3 is TGTGCCAGCAGCTTACTCGGCCGGGGACAAGAGACCCAGTACTTC. Protein sequence: CASSLLGRGQETQYF.

CDR3 residues: CASSYGGVPGNTIYF. CDR3 DNA sequence: TGTGCCAGCTCTTACGGAGGGGTTCCCGGAAACACCATATATTTT. The chain has TRBV9 and TRBJ1-3; tentatively, D is TRBD1 (5 bases). CDR1 and CDR2 (germline): SGDLS, YYNGEE. This CDR3 is built from 15 residues. Trimming took 7 bases from V and 4 from J, leaving 18 bases between them.

The chain uses TRBV5-1 and TRBJ1-2; D ambiguous. This CDR3 is 14 amino acids long. Per germline, CDR1 SGHRS and CDR2 YFSETQ. V lost 0 bases, J lost 0 bases, and 6 bases lay in between. CDR3 DNA sequence: TGCGCCAGCAGCTTGGACGGAGCTAACTATGGCTACACCTTC. Translating it yields CASSLDGANYGYTF.

This clone was recorded only once. J is TRBJ2-1 and V is TRBV6-1; 7 bases fit TRBD1. Trimming cost V 4 bases and J 8 bases; bases outside gene matches: 14. The CDR3 consists of 16 residues. Germline V lookup: CDR1 MNHNS, CDR2 SASEGT. The CDR3 spells CASSAAPVRGYDEQFF. CDR3 DNA: TGTGCCAGCAGTGCTGCCCCAGTCAGGGGGTACGATGAGCAGTTCTTC.

V is TRBV28 and J is TRBJ1-2; D remains unclear. Germline CDR1 and CDR2: MDHEN and SYDVKM. The CDR3 runs 15 residues. V was shortened by 3 bases and J by 4 bases, with 15 bases between the two germline ends. The CDR3 nucleotides are TGTGCCAGCAGTTTTCGGAGAACAACCAGCTATGGCTACACCTTC. Its translation: CASSFRRTTSYGYTF.

This chain joins TRBV5-1 and TRBJ2-1; TRBD1 matches 8 bases. Germline V gene sequence: CDR1 SGHRS, CDR2 YFSETQ. The CDR3 has 16 residues. Trimming removed 4 bases from V and 7 bases from J; junction bases left unmatched: 13. The CDR3 region is CASSPGGDWFMNEQFF. As DNA, the CDR3 is TGCGCCAGCAGCCCAGGGGGCGATTGGTTTATGAATGAGCAGTTCTTC. The full variable domain, completed using reference TRBV5-1 and TRBJ2-1, is KAGVTQTPRYLIKTRGQQVTLSCSPISGHRSVSWYQQTPGQGLQFLFEYFSETQRNKGNFPGRFSGRQFSNSRSEMNVSTLELGDSALYLCASSPGGDWFMNEQFFGPGTRLTVL.

The chain couples TRBV6-7 to TRBJ1-4, with D possibly being TRBD1 (5 bases). TRBV6-7 is filed as an ORF, its function uncertain. The CDR3 length is 17 residues. V was cut by 2 bases and J by 6 bases, with 19 bases left in between. The CDR3 DNA is TGTGCCAGCAGTTACCGACCCCCTGGGAGGGACGATGAAAAACTGTTTTTT. Its translation is CASSYRPPGRDDEKLFF.

V is TRBV6-6 and J is TRBJ2-7; no reliable D call. Germline V gene data show CDR1 as MNHNY and CDR2 as SVGAGI (reference sequence). V lost 6 bases and J 0 bases, leaving 12 bases between the germline ends. The CDR3 is made up of 14 amino acids. The CDR3 sequence is CASRRHESSYEQYF. The CDR3 DNA reads as TGTGCCAGCAGAAGACACGAAAGCTCCTACGAGCAGTACTTC.

The chain joins TRBV5-6 to TRBJ1-5; the D is unclear. Germline CDR1 SGHDT, CDR2 YYEEEE. V shed 4 bases and J shed 7 bases, with 15 bases lying between them. This CDR3 has 14 amino acids. The CDR3 spells CASSRGRRGQPQHF. In nucleotides, the CDR3 is TGTGCCAGCAGCCGAGGACGCCGGGGACAGCCCCAGCATTTT. The full variable domain, rest sourced from reference TRBV5-6 and TRBJ1-5, is DAGVTQSPTHLIKTRGQQVTLRCSPKSGHDTVSWYQQALGQGPQFIFQYYEEEERQRGNFPDRFSGHQFPNYSSELNVNALLLGDSALYLCASSRGRRGQPQHFGDGTRLSIL.

This clone occurred once. V and J are TRBV7-9 and TRBJ2-1; TRBD2 is a possible D gene (6 bases). From germline, CDR1 is SEHNR and CDR2 FQNEAQ (reference sequence). V was clipped by 5 bases and J by 7 bases, with 18 bases between them. The CDR3 runs 15 residues. CDR3 amino acids: CASSPRGGVPNEQFF. CDR3 bases: TGTGCCAGCAGCCCCCGGGGCGGGGTCCCGAATGAGCAGTTCTTC. Using reference TRBV7-9 and TRBJ2-1 for the parts outside the CDR3, the full variable domain is DTGVSQNPRHKITKRGQNVTFRCDPISEHNRLYWYRQTLGQGPEFLTYFQNEAQLEKSRLLSDRFSAERPKGSFSTLEIQRTEQGDSAMYLCASSPRGGVPNEQFFGPGTRLTVL.

The chain links TRBV10-3 to TRBJ1-4; D is unresolved. This CDR3 comprises 16 residues. The V gene lost 5 bases and the J gene lost 4 bases, with 17 bases spanning the gap. The germline V gene has CDR1 ENHRY and CDR2 SYGVKD. The CDR3 reads CAISPGPGKLNEKLFF. The CDR3 coding sequence is TGTGCCATCAGTCCCGGGCCCGGGAAGCTTAATGAAAAACTGTTTTTT.

This chain links TRBV19 with TRBJ1-2; TRBD1 matches 8 bases. The CDR3 covers 13 residues. J was trimmed by 7 bases and V by 5 bases; bases with no gene match: 6. CDR1 is LNHDA, CDR2 SQIVND, per germline (reference sequence). The CDR3 bases are TGTGCCAGTAGTGACCCAGGGGGCTGTGGCTACACCTTC. This sequence encodes CASSDPGGCGYTF.

The CDR3 DNA follows: TGTGCCATCACCGGGACACTGAATCAGCCCCAGCATTTT. Amino acids: CAITGTLNQPQHF. The chain recombines TRBV10-3 with TRBJ1-5; perhaps TRBD1 as D (6 bases). V was trimmed by 7 bases and J by 4 bases, leaving 11 bases between them. The CDR3 runs 13 residues. Germline V gene data show CDR1 as ENHRY and CDR2 as SYGVKD.

V is TRBV6-5 and J is TRBJ1-2; D gene uncertain. Germline-derived CDR1 and CDR2 are MNHEY and SVGAGI. Trimming removed 0 bases at V and 4 bases at J, with 15 bases between. This CDR3 is built from 16 residues. The CDR3 nucleotides read TGTGCCAGCAGTTACTCGCGGGCGTTGAGAAGCTATGGCTACACCTTC. Its protein is CASSYSRALRSYGYTF.

The rearrangement joins TRBV6-5 to TRBJ1-5, with D unclear. Germline lookup yields CDR1 MNHEY and CDR2 SVGAGI. The CDR3 is 13 residues long. The V end lost 2 bases, the J end lost 11 bases, and 13 bases lay between the germline ends. CDR3 in amino acids: CASSYEGGATQHF. The CDR3 coding sequence is TGTGCCAGCAGTTACGAAGGCGGTGCGACCCAGCATTTT.

J is TRBJ2-3 and V is TRBV27, with D maybe TRBD2 (5 bases). CDR1 and CDR2 (germline): MNHEY, SMNVEV (reference sequence). Trimming removed 2 bases from V and 5 bases from J, with 5 bases in between. The CDR3 runs 12 residues. CDR3 sequence: CASSLRGDTQYF. The DNA of the CDR3 is TGTGCCAGCAGTTTACGGGGAGATACGCAGTATTTT.

The chain carries TRBV18 and TRBJ2-3; possibly TRBD1 for D (6 bases). CDR1 KGHSH and CDR2 LQKENI come from the germline V gene. Trimming took 4 bases from V and 4 from J, leaving 21 bases between them. The CDR3 runs 17 residues. The CDR3 loop is CASSRTRDKPFPDTQYF. The CDR3 bases are TGTGCCAGCTCACGTACCCGGGACAAGCCATTCCCAGATACGCAGTATTTT.

The genes are TRBV19 and TRBJ1-3; D is perhaps TRBD1 (5 bases). V lost 9 bases, J lost 0 bases, and 15 bases lay in between. CDR1 and CDR2 (germline): LNHDA, SQIVND (reference sequence). The CDR3 contains 15 residues. The CDR3 loop is CASSEQGSSGNTIYF. CDR3 DNA sequence: TGTGCCAGCTCAGAGCAGGGAAGCTCTGGAAACACCATATATTTT.

This CDR3 reads CASSLDQAGWTQYF. The CDR3, as DNA: TGCGCCAGCAGCTTGGACCAGGCTGGGTGGACCCAGTACTTC. The chain has TRBV5-1 and TRBJ2-5; D call uncertain. CDR1 is SGHRS and CDR2 is YFSETQ in the germline V gene. The CDR3 contains 14 residues. The germline V and J ends were trimmed by 0 bases and 7 bases, with 13 bases remaining between them.

This clone was recorded only once. This chain connects TRBV9 to TRBJ2-5; TRBD2 might be the D (6 bases). The assigned J gene may be wrong: the sequence end matches TRBJ2-7 better. This CDR3 spans 15 amino acids. Per the germline V gene, CDR1 is SGDLS and CDR2 is YYNGEE. CDR3 sequence (DNA): TGTGCCAGCAGCGTAGGGGGTGGGGGACTCTACGAGCAGTACTTC. Its protein product is CASSVGGGGLYEQYF.

This chain connects TRBV2 to TRBJ2-7; 9 nucleotides agree with TRBD1. CDR1 is SNHLY and CDR2 is FYNNEI in the germline V gene. Trimming removed 6 bases from V and 4 bases from J; junction bases left unmatched: 1. CDR3 size: 12 residues. CDR3 sequence reads: CASRGQGYEQYF. CDR3 bases: TGTGCCAGCAGGGGACAGGGTTACGAGCAGTACTTC.

The J gene is TRBJ2-7, the V gene TRBV5-1, with 11 nucleotides matching TRBD1. The ends lost 0 bases at V and 4 bases at J; junction bases unmatched: 9. This CDR3 region has 17 residues. Per the germline V gene, CDR1 is SGHRS and CDR2 is YFSETQ. CDR3 DNA sequence: TGCGCCAGCAGCTTGGGGACAGGGGGCCTTAGTGGTTACGAGCAGTACTTC. Translating gives CASSLGTGGLSGYEQYF. The whole variable domain, filled in from reference TRBV5-1 and TRBJ2-7, reads KAGVTQTPRYLIKTRGQQVTLSCSPISGHRSVSWYQQTPGQGLQFLFEYFSETQRNKGNFPGRFSGRQFSNSRSEMNVSTLELGDSALYLCASSLGTGGLSGYEQYFGPGTRLTVT.